The rows below give T cell receptor beta chains drawn from one sample of a study of blood T cells in healthy people across ages. TCRdb reanalysed the 5' RACE reads using MiXCR and keeps one entry per CDR3 protein. The table records 790,000 or so distinct CDR3 sequences, 35% to 50% of them present only once. The specimen was blood. Receptor source: a man aged 80 or over in good health. CDR3s include the opening cysteine and the closing phenylalanine or tryptophan. Fields, in order: D gene, J gene, V gene, clone size, CDR3 protein, CDR3 DNA. The D gene is left open where the match is weak. Not every row has a clone size; where given, it reads once, few, many or a size class.

TRBD2	TRBJ2-1	TRBV7-9	few	CASSSEALAGVHNEQFF	TGTGCCAGCAGCTCCGAGGCCTTAGCGGGAGTACACAATGAGCAGTTCTTC
.	TRBJ2-3	TRBV10-3	.	CAIYDQSLTDTQYF	TGTGCCATTTACGACCAATCCCTCACAGATACGCAGTATTTT
.	TRBJ2-7	TRBV29-1	few	CSVLDSLSYNEQYF	TGCAGCGTTCTAGACTCCTTATCCTACAATGAGCAGTACTTC
.	TRBJ1-2	TRBV4-2	few	CASSQERAGAHGYTF	TGTGCCAGCAGCCAAGAAAGGGCGGGGGCCCATGGCTACACCTTC
.	TRBJ2-1	TRBV19	.	CASSMEHRDEQFF	TGTGCCAGTAGTATGGAGCATAGAGATGAGCAGTTCTTC
TRBD2	TRBJ2-5	TRBV3-1	.	CASSQETSGDLQETQYF	TGTGCCAGCAGCCAAGAGACTAGCGGGGACCTCCAAGAGACCCAGTACTTC
TRBD1	TRBJ2-7	TRBV12-3/TRBV12-4	.	CASRPTGLGEQYF	TGTGCCAGCAGACCGACAGGGTTGGGCGAGCAGTACTTC
.	TRBJ1-6	TRBV2	.	CASSEDRQGLSPLHF	TGTGCCAGCAGTGAAGATCGGCAGGGCCTCTCACCCCTCCACTTT
.	TRBJ2-5	TRBV3-1	few	CASSQSPVQETQYF	TGTGCCAGCAGCCAAAGCCCAGTTCAAGAGACCCAGTACTTC
TRBD1	TRBJ1-2	TRBV6-5	once	CASSYGTGGHYGYTF	TGTGCCAGCAGTTACGGGACAGGGGGACACTATGGCTACACCTTC
.	TRBJ2-1	TRBV7-2	.	CASRLMGGAYNEQFF	TGTGCCAGCAGACTTATGGGGGGCGCCTACAATGAGCAGTTCTTC
TRBD2	TRBJ2-1	TRBV6-2/TRBV6-3	.	CATRTSGRATEQFF	TGTGCCACGCGGACTAGCGGGAGGGCCACTGAGCAGTTCTTC
.	TRBJ1-1	TRBV4-3	.	CASSHDPQGEAFF	TGCGCCAGCAGCCACGATCCTCAAGGTGAAGCTTTCTTT
.	TRBJ1-2	TRBV29-1	few	CSVESPRDYGYTF	TGCAGCGTTGAAAGCCCCAGGGACTATGGCTACACCTTC
.	TRBJ2-3	TRBV6-4	few	CASSEMGRATDTQYF	TGTGCCAGCAGTGAGATGGGCAGGGCGACAGATACGCAGTATTTT
.	TRBJ1-6	TRBV27	few	CASSLNREYNSPLHF	TGTGCCAGCAGCTTAAACAGGGAGTATAATTCACCCCTCCACTTT
.	TRBJ2-5	TRBV29-1	many	CSPREGETQYF	TGCAGCCCGAGGGAAGGAGAGACCCAGTACTTC
.	TRBJ2-3	TRBV12-3/TRBV12-4	.	CASSLFQGRLADTQYF	TGTGCCAGCAGTTTATTCCAGGGCCGGCTGGCAGATACGCAGTATTTT
TRBD2	TRBJ2-7	TRBV25-1	many	CASRGGSYEQYF	TGTGCCAGCCGGGGGGGTTCCTACGAGCAGTACTTC
.	TRBJ2-5	TRBV10-3	.	CAISEQRIQETQYF	TGTGCCATCAGTGAACAACGGATACAAGAGACCCAGTACTTC
.	TRBJ2-5	TRBV11-2	few	CASSLEPPFSLQTQYF	TGTGCCAGCAGCTTAGAGCCGCCCTTCTCTTTGCAGACCCAGTACTTC
.	TRBJ1-5	TRBV6-2/TRBV6-3	.	CASSHGGSNQPQHF	TGTGCCAGCAGTCACGGGGGGAGCAATCAGCCCCAGCATTTT
TRBD1	TRBJ1-2	TRBV28	few	CASSTGGAATIGYTF	TGTGCCAGCAGTACAGGGGGGGCAGCAACAATTGGCTACACCTTC
.	TRBJ2-5	TRBV25-1	.	CASSDYRDPETQYF	TGTGCCAGCAGTGATTACCGAGATCCAGAGACCCAGTACTTC
TRBD1	TRBJ2-7	TRBV12-3/TRBV12-4	.	CASREGTGSYEQYF	TGTGCCAGCAGGGAGGGGACAGGATCCTACGAGCAGTACTTC
.	TRBJ2-7	TRBV27	few	CASSTSTGSSYEQYF	TGTGCCAGCAGTACAAGCACAGGGAGTTCCTACGAGCAGTACTTC
TRBD1	TRBJ2-5	TRBV29-1	.	CSAQGAGETQYF	TGCAGCGCGCAGGGGGCAGGAGAGACCCAGTACTTC
.	TRBJ2-7	TRBV11-1	.	CASSTLPLVYEQYF	TGTGCCAGCAGCACCCTACCCCTTGTCTACGAGCAGTACTTC
TRBD2	TRBJ2-2	TRBV5-1	.	CASSLAGGPGGELFF	TGCGCCAGCAGCCTAGCGGGAGGGCCTGGCGGGGAGCTGTTTTTT